This paragraph covers one TCR beta chain sequence. Per the study methods: From reference gene primer amplification, estimates of nucleated cell counts were derived. The table came from immunoSEQ multiplex PCR; TCRdb's copy has only in-frame clones and leaves some out. D and trimming were read from the DNA, whereas the V and J calls and clone size are those reported in that table. In the table there are about 400,000 clones, about 89% of which are singletons. The source of the sample is a study of blood T cell repertoires in COVID-19. Overall study: COVID-19 samples, acute and convalescent, were from the United States, Italy and Spain. T cells, B-cell-depleted T cells, or PBMCs provided the cDNA or gDNA that served as material.

Trimming stripped 7 bases from V and 5 bases from J, with 17 bases between. CDR3 length: 15 amino acids. Germline V gene data show CDR1 as SNHLY and CDR2 as FYNNEI. The TCR comes from a woman aged 30 to 39 with acute or convalescent COVID-19. The source material was peripheral blood. V gene TRBV2 combines with J gene TRBJ2-2; D may be TRBD2 (6 bases). Written as DNA, the CDR3 is TGTGCCAGCATAGGCGCCTCACTAGCAACCGGGGAGCTGTTTTTT. It specifies CASIGASLATGELFF.